This is a list of T cell receptor beta chains from one sample in a study of human thymus T cells. This table comes from immunoSEQ multiplex PCR, and its TCRdb copy is limited to in-frame clones, with some not included. The repertoire holds around 120,000 clones, 90% to 95% seen once, with 0.02% to 0.025% in the top ten. Sequencing was carried out using thymus tissue. These receptors came from a boy under three years old with a congenital heart defect but otherwise immunologically healthy. Both conserved end residues are part of each CDR3. A D gene is named only where the DNA matches it firmly. The size of a clone is reported for some rows only, either as once, few or many, or as a class for expanded clones.

v_gene	len	j_gene	abundance	d_gene	CDR3aa	CDR3nt
TRBV7-9	15	TRBJ2-1	once	NA	CASSPTGPRYNEQFF	TGTGCCAGCAGCCCAACGGGACCGCGGTACAATGAGCAGTTCTTC
TRBV19	19	TRBJ1-2	NA	TRBD1	CASSIRGQIFLPGYYGYTF	TGTGCCAGCAGTATTAGGGGGCAGATCTTCCTCCCTGGTTACTATGGCTACACCTTC
TRBV2	15	TRBJ2-5	NA	NA	CASSGELGGQETQYF	TGTGCCAGCAGTGGGGAGCTAGGGGGGCAAGAGACCCAGTACTTC
TRBV6-5	13	TRBJ1-5	NA	NA	CASSFKTGQPQHF	TGTGCCAGCAGTTTCAAGACCGGGCAGCCCCAGCATTTT
TRBV28	16	TRBJ1-2	NA	TRBD1	CASSLRTGDLFSGYTF	TGTGCCAGCAGTTTACGGACAGGAGACCTTTTTAGTGGCTACACCTTC
TRBV4-3	15	TRBJ1-2	NA	NA	CASSQDYWRDYGYTF	TGCGCCAGCAGCCAAGATTATTGGCGGGACTATGGCTACACCTTC
TRBV18	12	TRBJ2-7	NA	NA	CASSERRNEQYF	TGTGCCAGCTCAGAGAGACGGAACGAGCAGTACTTC
TRBV4-2	13	TRBJ2-5	NA	NA	CASSHLLGETQYF	TGTGCCAGCAGCCATCTCCTAGGCGAGACCCAGTACTTC
TRBV5-5	12	TRBJ2-2	NA	NA	CASSWGSGELFF	TGTGCCAGCAGCTGGGGTTCCGGGGAGCTGTTTTTT
TRBV30	14	TRBJ2-3	NA	NA	CAWSVRPPTDTQYF	TGTGCCTGGAGTGTGAGACCACCCACAGATACGCAGTATTTT
TRBV4-3	13	TRBJ2-3	NA	NA	CASSQKRGDTQYF	TGCGCCAGCAGCCAAAAGCGTGGGGATACGCAGTATTTT
TRBV5-4	14	TRBJ1-3	NA	NA	CASSLDRTGNTIYF	TGTGCCAGCAGCTTGGACCGAACTGGAAACACCATATATTTT
TRBV4-3	15	TRBJ2-3	NA	NA	CASSHIADRTDTQYF	TGCGCCAGCAGCCATATCGCGGACCGCACAGATACGCAGTATTTT
TRBV6-5	14	TRBJ1-5	once	TRBD1	CASSHRGSNQPQHF	TGTGCCAGCAGTCACAGGGGGAGCAATCAGCCCCAGCATTTT
TRBV7-9	15	TRBJ1-1	NA	TRBD1	CASSPRQGMNTEAFF	TGTGCCAGCAGCCCCCGACAGGGAATGAACACTGAAGCTTTCTTT
TRBV20-1	11	TRBJ1-1	NA	NA	CSARQDTEAFF	TGCAGTGCCCGACAAGACACTGAAGCTTTCTTT
TRBV7-9	13	TRBJ2-2	NA	NA	CASSATIGGELFF	TGTGCCAGCAGCGCTACTATCGGCGGGGAGCTGTTTTTT
TRBV6-1	15	TRBJ2-5	NA	TRBD2	CASCGLAGEQETQYF	TGTGCCAGCTGTGGACTAGCGGGGGAGCAAGAGACCCAGTACTTC
TRBV2	17	TRBJ2-7	NA	TRBD1	CASSEFGLGQGAYEQYF	TGTGCCAGCAGTGAATTCGGCCTCGGACAGGGGGCTTACGAGCAGTACTTC